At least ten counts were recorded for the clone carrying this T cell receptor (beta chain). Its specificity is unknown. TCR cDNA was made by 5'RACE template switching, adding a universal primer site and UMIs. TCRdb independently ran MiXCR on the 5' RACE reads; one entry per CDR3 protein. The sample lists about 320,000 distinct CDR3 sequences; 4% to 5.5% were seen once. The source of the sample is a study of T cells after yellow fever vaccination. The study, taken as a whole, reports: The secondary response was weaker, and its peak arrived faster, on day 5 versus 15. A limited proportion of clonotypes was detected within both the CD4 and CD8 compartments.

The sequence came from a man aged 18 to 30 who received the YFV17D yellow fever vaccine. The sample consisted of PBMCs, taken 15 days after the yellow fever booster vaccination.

For the CDR3, the DNA is TGTGCCATCAACTCAGGGACTAGCGGGGCCAGGGGGGAGCTGTTTTTT. Encoded protein: CAINSGTSGARGELFF. The chain carries TRBV10-3 and TRBJ2-2, with 13 nucleotides matching TRBD2. This CDR3 has 16 amino acids. Germline CDR1 and CDR2: ENHRY and SYGVKD. With 7 bases clipped from V and 8 bases from J, the junction kept 10 bases outside the gene matches.